Listed below are T cell receptor beta chains from one sample, sequenced in a study of T cell clonotyping in hematopoietic cell transplantation. Some clones are missing from TCRdb's copy, which holds only in-frame ones; the method was immunoSEQ multiplex PCR. The data contain roughly 13,000 clones, 94% of them singletons. This sample comprised PBMCs, obtained 30 days after allogeneic stem cell transplant. The receptors originated from a male patient in his sixties or seventies who had an allogeneic stem cell transplant from an unrelated donor, so the T cells may come from the graft donor. Some clones in this sample may be carry-over from other donors' samples. The CDR3 runs from the conserved cysteine through the conserved F or W. Fields, in order: V gene, J gene, clone size, D gene, CDR3 DNA, CDR3 protein. A D gene is named only where the DNA matches it firmly. Rows give clone size only sometimes, using once, few, many, or a class for an expanded clone.

>TRBV5-1|TRBJ1-3|NA|TRBD1
TGCGCCAGCAGCTTTGGGACAGGGGCTGGAAACACCATATATTTT
CASSFGTGAGNTIYF
>TRBV6-5|TRBJ1-4|NA|NA
TGTGCCAGCAGTTACAGGGGGACTAATGAAAAACTGTTTTTT
CASSYRGTNEKLFF
>TRBV7-9|TRBJ1-1|NA|NA
TGTGCCAGCAGCTTATCTGGGGGGAACACTGAAGCTTTCTTT
CASSLSGGNTEAFF
>TRBV6-6|TRBJ2-7|NA|TRBD1
TGTGCCAGCAGTTACTCGAAGGACAGGGGAGACGAGCAGTACTTC
CASSYSKDRGDEQYF
>TRBV2|TRBJ1-2|NA|TRBD1
TGTGCCAGCACCGAAGGGGGGACAGGGGCGACTAACTATGGCTACACCTTC
CASTEGGTGATNYGYTF
>TRBV19|TRBJ2-7|NA|TRBD1
TGTGCCACCTCCGAACAGGGGGATCCCTCCTACGAGCAGTACTTC
CATSEQGDPSYEQYF
>TRBV7-2|TRBJ1-3|NA|NA
TGTGCCAGCAGCTTAGAAGGGGGGAGCACCATATATTTT
CASSLEGGSTIYF
>TRBV6-6|TRBJ1-2|once|NA
TGTGCCAGCTCCAGGCAGACTAACTATGGCTACACCTTC
CASSRQTNYGYTF
>TRBV7-9|TRBJ2-1|NA|NA
TGTGCCAGCAGCTTAGTCGCTAGTCACAATGAGCAGTTCTTC
CASSLVASHNEQFF
>TRBV27|TRBJ1-5|once|NA
TGTGCCTGCTCGGAATCAGGGTATGGCCAGCCCCAGCATTTT
CACSESGYGQPQHF
>TRBV5-8|TRBJ1-2|NA|NA
TGTGCCAGCAGCTTGGATCAGAGGGGCTACACCTTC
CASSLDQRGYTF
>TRBV2|TRBJ1-1|few|NA
TGTGCCAGCATCAGGACAACGAACACTGAAGCTTTCTTT
CASIRTTNTEAFF
>TRBV29-1|TRBJ2-2|few|TRBD2
TGCAGCGGTAAGGGACTAGCCGACACCGGGGAGCTGTTTTTT
CSGKGLADTGELFF
>TRBV6-7|TRBJ1-2|NA|NA
TGTGCCAGCACCCCGGGGGAATACTATGGCTACACCTTC
CASTPGEYYGYTF
>TRBV29-1|TRBJ1-3|NA|NA
TGCAGCGTTGGGTTGACAGTCGCCTCTGGAAACACCATATATTTT
CSVGLTVASGNTIYF
>TRBV29-1|TRBJ2-3|NA|TRBD2
TGCAGCGAAAAATGGGGGGGGTCAGATACGCAGTATTTT
CSEKWGGSDTQYF
>TRBV5-8|TRBJ1-5|NA|NA
TGTGCCAGCAGCTTGGGGTACAAGAGCAATCAGCCCCAGCATTTT
CASSLGYKSNQPQHF
>TRBV5-8|TRBJ1-1|NA|NA
TGTGCCAGCAGCTTGGGGCAGGGGAGGAACACTGAAGCTTTCTTT
CASSLGQGRNTEAFF
>TRBV2|TRBJ2-3|NA|TRBD2
TGTGCCAGCAGTCGACTAGCGGGGGGTTCAGATACGCAGTATTTT
CASSRLAGGSDTQYF
>TRBV19|TRBJ1-4|NA|NA
TGTGCCAGCGTACGAACAGCTGCAACTAATGAAAAACTGTTTTTT
CASVRTAATNEKLFF
>TRBV25-1|TRBJ2-4|NA|NA
TGTGCCAGCAGCGCGCAAAACATTCAGTACTTC
CASSAQNIQYF
>TRBV7-9|TRBJ1-2|NA|NA
TGTGCCAGCAGCTTAGCTACAGGGACCAACTATGGCTACACCTTC
CASSLATGTNYGYTF
>TRBV4-3|TRBJ2-1|few|NA
TGCGCCAGCAGCCAAGGGGGGGCCCACGAGCAGTTCTTC
CASSQGGAHEQFF
>TRBV21-1|TRBJ2-7|NA|NA
TGTGCCACCCCACAATTAGGCGAGCAGTACTTC
CATPQLGEQYF
>TRBV19|TRBJ1-2|NA|NA
TGTGCCAGTAGTATAATTCTGGACTCCCCAGCTAACTATGGCTACACCTTC
CASSIILDSPANYGYTF
>TRBV7-8|TRBJ1-4|NA|NA
TGTGCCAGCACCGATAGGCGGGGGATTGGGGAAAAACTGTTTTTT
CASTDRRGIGEKLFF
>TRBV5-1|TRBJ1-5|NA|NA
TGCGCCAGCAGCTTGGGGCAGCCGAATCAGCCCCAGCATTTT
CASSLGQPNQPQHF